This TCR beta chain was retrieved from a study of blood T cell repertoires in COVID-19. Overall study: There were acute and convalescent COVID-19 samples, and they came from the United States, Italy and Spain. Sources were T cells, B-cell-depleted T cells, or PBMCs; the material itself was cDNA or gDNA.

Methods used by the authors: Estimated nucleated cell counts came from reference gene primer amplification. Measured with immunoSEQ multiplex PCR; TCRdb has only the in-frame clones, and not every one. V, J and clone size are taken as reported in that table, and D and trimming were inferred from the DNA itself. The sample shows roughly 250,000 clones, around 83% of them seen only once. The germline V and J ends were trimmed by 5 bases and 2 bases, with 3 bases remaining between them. This CDR3 has 11 amino acids. Germline-derived CDR1 and CDR2 are SGHVS and FNYEAQ. The sequenced sample was peripheral blood. The genes are TRBV7-6 and TRBJ1-2; D is ambiguous. This sequence was found in a woman aged 55-70 years with active or convalescent COVID-19. DNA for the CDR3: TGTGCCAGCAGCCTGAACTATGGCTACACCTTC. As protein: CASSLNYGYTF.